One sample yielded the 20 T cell receptor beta chains listed below, sequenced in a study of T cells in Graves' hyperthyroidism and ophthalmopathy. RNA transcripts were the template for amplifying TCR beta CDR3 regions. An initial round of RT-PCR targeting the TCR CDR3 relied on the HTBI primer set. MiXCR was run by TCRdb on the multiplex PCR reads, yielding one entry per CDR3 protein. The table shows hundreds of thousands of distinct CDR3 sequences, with 14% occurring only once. The sequencing input was blood. Receptors originate from a young woman with Graves' hyperthyroidism.

Many counts were recorded for this clonotype. The chain carries TRBV28 and TRBJ2-5; either TRBD1 or TRBD2 may supply D (5 bases each). V dropped 6 bases and J dropped 5 bases, with 19 bases sitting between them. This CDR3 has 15 amino acids. Germline CDR1 reads MDHEN; CDR2 reads SYDVKM. CDR3 loop: CASRETGTGKETQYF. CDR3 bases: TGTGCCAGCAGGGAAACCGGGACGGGCAAGGAGACCCAGTACTTC. Full variable domain (missing parts from reference TRBV28 and TRBJ2-5): DVKVTQSSRYLVKRTGEKVFLECVQDMDHENMFWYRQDPGLGLRLIYFSYDVKMKEKGDIPEGYSVSREKKERFSLILESASTNQTSMYLCASRETGTGKETQYFGPGTRLLVL.

For this clonotype: The junction does not match germline at one end; this may be a read error. V gene TRBV15 combines with J gene TRBJ1-1; D is unclear. The length of the CDR3 is 15 residues. Per germline, CDR1 LNHNV and CDR2 YYDKDF (reference sequence). The CDR3: CAISRDRVGNTEAFF. The CDR3 nucleotides are TGTGCCATCAGCAGAGATCGAGTAGGGAACACTGAAGCTTTCTTT.

This clonotype was found many times. The chain joins TRBV27 to TRBJ1-3; D gene unclear. The length of the CDR3 is 13 residues. V dropped 5 bases and J dropped 2 bases, with 7 bases sitting between them. Germline assignment: CDR1 MNHEY and CDR2 SMNVEV (reference sequence). CDR3 nucleotides: TGTGCCAGCAGTCTGTCGGCTGGAAACACCATATATTTT. Protein: CASSLSAGNTIYF.

The V call is TRBV7-2, the J call TRBJ2-3; 8 bases fit TRBD2. Trimming took 5 bases from V and 6 from J; bases not matched to a gene: 16. This CDR3 region has 17 residues. Germline V gives CDR1 SGHTA, CDR2 FQGNSA. CDR3 sequence: CASSPGVAGPNLDTQYF. Written as DNA, the CDR3 is TGTGCCAGCAGCCCCGGGGTAGCGGGACCTAACTTGGATACGCAGTATTTT.

This clonotype has ten or more counts. V and J are TRBV6-1 and TRBJ1-2; 7 bases map to TRBD1. Germline CDR1 MNHNS, CDR2 SASEGT. Germline trimming cut 6 bases from V and 4 bases from J; bases unmatched to any gene: 11. The CDR3 runs 15 residues. The CDR3 loop reads CASSKTTGASYGYTF. The CDR3 DNA follows: TGTGCCAGCAGCAAGACAACAGGGGCCAGCTATGGCTACACCTTC.

There are a few counts of this clonotype. This rearrangement joins TRBV7-3 to TRBJ2-3; perhaps TRBD1 as D (5 bases). CDR1 is SGHTA and CDR2 is FQGTGA in the germline V gene. V lost 4 bases, J lost 3 bases, and 8 bases lay in between. CDR3 length equals 13 residues. The CDR3 sequence: CASSSQDTDTQYF. CDR3 coding DNA: TGTGCCAGCAGCTCACAGGATACAGATACGCAGTATTTT. The whole variable domain, remainder taken from reference TRBV7-3 and TRBJ2-3, is GAGVSQTPSNKVTEKGKYVELRCDPISGHTALYWYRQSLGQGPEFLIYFQGTGAADDSGLPNDRFFAVRPEGSVSTLKIQRTERGDSAVYLCASSSQDTDTQYFGPGTRLTVL.

This clonotype was seen many times. V is TRBV5-8 and J is TRBJ1-6; 8 bases align to TRBD1. This CDR3 region has 14 residues. Trimming cost V 4 bases and J 8 bases; bases outside gene matches: 5. Germline CDR1 reads SGHTS; CDR2 reads YDEGEE. CDR3 DNA: TGTGCCAGCAGCCCGGGACAGGAGGATTCACCCCTCCACTTT. It specifies CASSPGQEDSPLHF.

This clonotype appeared many times. The V and J genes are TRBV11-2 and TRBJ1-1; D perhaps matches TRBD1 (5 bases). The CDR3 totals 16 residues. The V end lost 8 bases, the J end lost 3 bases, and 22 bases lay between the germline ends. Germline CDR1 is SGHAT and CDR2 is FQNNGV. CDR3 amino acids: CASRTTMGGRYTEAFF. For the CDR3, the DNA is TGTGCCAGCCGAACGACTATGGGGGGGAGATACACTGAAGCTTTCTTT. The full variable domain, rest sourced from reference TRBV11-2 and TRBJ1-1, is EAGVAQSPRYKIIEKRQSVAFWCNPISGHATLYWYQQILGQGPKLLIQFQNNGVVDDSQLPKDRFSAERLKGVDSTLKIQPAKLEDSAVYLCASRTTMGGRYTEAFFGQGTRLTVV.

The table lists this clonotype with a few counts. V gene TRBV6-1 combines with J gene TRBJ2-1; D perhaps matches TRBD2 (7 bases). V was shortened by 5 bases and J by 9 bases, with 20 bases between the two germline ends. Germline CDR1 MNHNS, CDR2 SASEGT. The length of the CDR3 is 15 residues. The CDR3 sequence: CASSQFEGEGGEQFF. The CDR3 coding sequence is TGTGCCAGCAGTCAATTCGAGGGGGAGGGAGGTGAGCAGTTCTTC.

This clonotype was found many times. The CDR3 DNA is TGTGCCAGCGGGACGAGGCTCGCGGAGACCCAGTACTTC. It translates to CASGTRLAETQYF. The V and J genes are TRBV7-8 and TRBJ2-5, with D possibly being TRBD1 or TRBD2 (5 bases each). The CDR3 length is 13 residues. V was pared by 8 bases and J by 5 bases, with 15 bases between. Germline CDR1 reads SGHVS; CDR2 reads FQNEAQ.

This chain joins TRBV19 and TRBJ2-1; 7 bases fit TRBD1. CDR1 LNHDA and CDR2 SQIVND come from the germline V gene (reference sequence). Trimming cost V 3 bases and J 1 base; bases outside gene matches: 3. The CDR3 length is 15 residues. The CDR3 loop is CASSIGDSSYNEQFF. The DNA for the CDR3 is TGTGCCAGTAGTATTGGGGACAGTTCCTACAATGAGCAGTTCTTC.

V usage is TRBV20-1 and J usage is TRBJ2-1; TRBD1 matches at 9 bases. Germline CDR1 is DFQATT and CDR2 is SNEGSKA (reference sequence). V gave up 3 bases and J gave up 6 bases; unmatched junction bases: 6. The CDR3 loop spans 14 amino acids. CDR3 nucleotide sequence: TGCAGTGCTAGCTGGACAGGGGCCAGCAATGAGCAGTTCTTC. Its protein product is CSASWTGASNEQFF.

The gene calls are TRBV19 and TRBJ2-1; D is undetermined. V lost 3 bases to trimming and J lost 9 bases, with 12 bases between them. The CDR3 spans 13 residues. The germline gives CDR1 LNHDA, CDR2 SQIVND (reference sequence). This CDR3 reads CASSMSPFTEQFF. The CDR3 nucleotides are TGTGCCAGTAGTATGTCGCCGTTTACTGAGCAGTTCTTC.

This clonotype was recorded at least ten times. The chain couples TRBV12-3 or TRBV12-4 to TRBJ2-1; weak D call: TRBD2 (6 bases). This CDR3 is 16 amino acids long. V lost 5 bases, J lost 5 bases, and 19 bases lay in between. The CDR3 spells CASSPLGGTGDNEQFF. The CDR3, as DNA: TGTGCCAGCAGTCCACTTGGGGGGACTGGGGACAATGAGCAGTTCTTC.

The chain is built from TRBV4-3 and TRBJ1-2, with a tentative D call TRBD1 (5 bases). The CDR3 contains 18 residues. V gave up 0 bases and J gave up 2 bases, with 19 bases separating them. CDR1 LGHNA and CDR2 YSLEER come from the germline V gene. The CDR3 here is CASSQDRGRRAANYGYTF. DNA for the CDR3: TGCGCCAGCAGCCAAGATCGGGGCAGGCGCGCCGCCAACTATGGCTACACCTTC.

This clonotype was seen at least ten times. The V and J genes are TRBV11-2 and TRBJ2-7, with TRBD1 identical over 8 bases. The trim removed 4 bases at V and 1 base at J, leaving 3 bases unmatched. Germline values: CDR1 SGHAT, CDR2 FQNNGV. The CDR3 extends over 14 amino acids. The CDR3 is CASSSDRESYEQYF. CDR3 bases: TGTGCCAGCAGCTCGGACAGGGAGTCCTACGAGCAGTACTTC.

There are a few counts of this clonotype. The CDR3 nucleotides are TGCAGCGTTGACATGGCCTCTGAGACCCAGTACTTC. Amino acid sequence: CSVDMASETQYF. The V and J genes are TRBV29-1 and TRBJ2-5; D remains unclear. CDR3 length: 12 residues. Germline CDR1 and CDR2: SQVTM and ANQGSEA. The ends were cut back, 3 bases at V and 5 bases at J, with 10 bases in the middle.

This clonotype was observed many times. V gene TRBV30 combines with J gene TRBJ1-1, with unresolved D. The germline gives CDR1 GTSNPN, CDR2 SVGIG (reference sequence). This CDR3 region has 10 residues. V was trimmed by 5 bases and J by 11 bases, leaving 12 bases between them. CDR3 in amino acids: CAWDYPLAFF. The CDR3 DNA reads as TGTGCCTGGGACTATCCGCTGGCTTTCTTT.

There are many counts of this clonotype. The V call is TRBV18, the J call TRBJ1-1; no clear D gene. The germline V gene has CDR1 KGHSH and CDR2 LQKENI. The CDR3 runs 14 residues. The V and J ends lost 1 base and 3 bases respectively, with 9 bases between them. The CDR3 region has the DNA TGTGCCAGCTCACCACGTCAGACTGACACTGAAGCTTTCTTT. This encodes CASSPRQTDTEAFF.

This clonotype was picked up many times. J is TRBJ2-5 and V is TRBV18; D unclear. CDR1 and CDR2 from the germline V gene are KGHSH and LQKENI. V was shortened by 2 bases and J by 3 bases, with 4 bases between the two germline ends. This CDR3 contains 12 residues. The DNA for the CDR3 is TGTGCCAGCTCACCAATGGAAGAGACCCAGTACTTC. This sequence encodes CASSPMEETQYF.